This T cell receptor (beta chain) was recovered during a study of T cells in Graves' hyperthyroidism and ophthalmopathy. Amplification of TCR beta CDR3 regions used RNA as the template. Researchers ran a first-round RT-PCR on the TCR CDR3 using the HTBI primer set. Using its own MiXCR run on the multiplex PCR reads, TCRdb lists one record per CDR3 protein. This repertoire shows 500,000 to 650,000 distinct CDR3 sequences, roughly 15% found once; its top ten account for around 13%. Study results and caveats: Clonotypes that were expanded in thyroid above 0.001 mostly appeared in blood too.

In the case of this clonotype: Antigen: not known.

The origin of this receptor is a woman aged 50 to 60 with Graves' ophthalmopathy. Source material: blood.

The CDR3 region is CSSTTNEQFF. In nucleotides, the CDR3 is TGCAGCTCTACCACTAATGAGCAGTTCTTC. The chain is built from TRBV29-1 and TRBJ2-1; D uncertain. Germline V lookup: CDR1 SQVTM, CDR2 ANQGSEA. CDR3 length: 10 amino acids. Between the trimmed V and J ends, which lost 8 bases and 7 bases, there was a span of 9 bases.